The 27 T cell receptor beta chains listed next were all sequenced from one sample in a study of cytomegalovirus exposure and HLA in healthy donors. Primers: 60 Vbeta forward and 13 Jbeta reverse. Here immunoSEQ multiplex PCR was the method, and the copy in TCRdb shows in-frame clones only, minus some. The data show some 140,000 clones, approximately 84% seen once. Sequenced: PBMCs. The receptors stem from a woman younger than 35 in good health and CMV-seronegative.

CDR3: CASSPAPFGGSYEQYF. The CDR3 bases are TGTGCCAGCAGCCCAGCCCCTTTTGGCGGATCCTACGAGCAGTACTTC. The V gene is TRBV7-2, the J gene TRBJ2-7; D call uncertain. V was shortened by 5 bases and J by 1 base, with 18 bases between the two germline ends. CDR3 size: 16 residues. Germline V gene data show CDR1 as SGHTA and CDR2 as FQGNSA.

A note on this clone: At one end, the junction sequence differs from germline, possibly due to a read error. This sample also contains other DNA sequences that code for the same CDR3. V and J are TRBV27 and TRBJ2-1; TRBD2 might be the D (5 bases). CDR3 length: 18 residues. Germline V gives CDR1 MNHEY, CDR2 SMNVEV (reference sequence). CDR3 sequence: CASSLSRATLYGDNEQFF. CDR3 DNA sequence: TGTGCCAGCAGTCTATCGAGGGCTACCCTATACGGAGACAATGAGCAGTTCTTC.

This clone showed up just a few times. The J gene is TRBJ1-2, the V gene TRBV27; unclear D gene. V lost 4 bases and J 8 bases, leaving 14 bases between the germline ends. The CDR3 length is 13 residues. Germline values: CDR1 MNHEY, CDR2 SMNVEV (reference sequence). In DNA, the CDR3 is TGTGCCAGCAGTTCCACGGGGTTTAGGGGCTACACCTTC. Amino acids: CASSSTGFRGYTF.

The chain couples TRBV30 to TRBJ1-2; D possibly corresponds to TRBD1 (6 bases). Germline CDR1 is GTSNPN and CDR2 is SVGIG (reference sequence). The CDR3 is 12 residues long. V lost 3 bases and J lost 5, with 10 bases in between. The CDR3 loop reads CAWSPQGYGYTF. Here the CDR3 DNA reads TGTGCCTGGAGCCCTCAGGGGTATGGCTACACCTTC.

The chain combines TRBV18 with TRBJ2-5, with D perhaps TRBD1 (5 bases). The CDR3 is made up of 14 amino acids. CDR1 and CDR2 from the germline V gene are KGHSH and LQKENI. With 6 bases removed from V and 3 bases from J, the gap between germline ends came to 14 bases. The CDR3 here is CASSPREGKETQYF. CDR3 nucleotide sequence: TGTGCCAGCTCCCCCAGGGAAGGAAAAGAGACCCAGTACTTC.

The chain uses TRBV7-9 and TRBJ1-2; 9 positions agree with TRBD1. The CDR3 totals 15 residues. Germline V lookup: CDR1 SEHNR, CDR2 FQNEAQ (reference sequence). The ends lost 0 bases at V and 4 bases at J; junction bases unmatched: 3. The CDR3 DNA sequence: TGTGCCAGCAGCTTAGCACAGGGGGCCACCTATGGCTACACCTTC. Translation gives CASSLAQGATYGYTF.

The chain employs TRBV2 and TRBJ2-3; 7 bases map to TRBD2. Trimming at V came to 8 bases and at J to 3 bases, leaving 5 bases not matched to a gene. CDR1 is SNHLY, CDR2 FYNNEI, per germline. CDR3 size: 13 residues. The CDR3 DNA sequence: TGTGCCAGCTTGACGGGAGGAACAGATACGCAGTATTTT. Translating it yields CASLTGGTDTQYF.

The chain recombines TRBV2 with TRBJ2-3; 9 nucleotides align to TRBD2. V lost 8 bases and J lost 2; bases outside the gene matches: 2. Germline V gives CDR1 SNHLY, CDR2 FYNNEI. This CDR3 comprises 13 residues. For the CDR3, the DNA is TGTGCCAGCCTAGCGGGATACACAGATACGCAGTATTTT. Its translation: CASLAGYTDTQYF.

The V call is TRBV6-6, the J call TRBJ1-1, with D maybe TRBD1 (5 bases). Trimming took 6 bases from V and 6 from J, leaving 11 bases between them. CDR1 and CDR2 from the germline V gene are MNHNY and SVGAGI (reference sequence). CDR3 length: 12 amino acids. Written as DNA, the CDR3 is TGTGCCAGCAGAACAGGAATTCCTGAAGCTTTCTTT. Amino acid sequence: CASRTGIPEAFF.

The chain couples TRBV5-1 to TRBJ2-1, with 7 bases that match TRBD1. With V trimmed by 0 bases and J by 11 bases, 8 bases remained unmatched. Germline CDR1 reads SGHRS; CDR2 reads YFSETQ. CDR3 length equals 14 residues. The CDR3 loop reads CASSLAGTEGKQFF. CDR3 DNA: TGCGCCAGCAGCTTGGCCGGGACAGAGGGGAAGCAGTTCTTC.

The rearrangement uses TRBV5-1 and TRBJ1-1, with D perhaps matching TRBD1 (5 bases). Looked up from germline, CDR1 is SGHRS and CDR2 is YFSETQ. The CDR3 has 15 residues. Deletions cut 3 bases from V and 5 bases from J, with 17 bases between. The CDR3 loop is CASSSGLPGRTEAFF. CDR3 DNA sequence: TGCGCCAGCAGCTCGGGGCTTCCAGGGAGGACTGAAGCTTTCTTT. Together with reference TRBV5-1 and TRBJ1-1, the CDR3 gives the full variable domain: KAGVTQTPRYLIKTRGQQVTLSCSPISGHRSVSWYQQTPGQGLQFLFEYFSETQRNKGNFPGRFSGRQFSNSRSEMNVSTLELGDSALYLCASSSGLPGRTEAFFGQGTRLTVV.

J is TRBJ2-1 and V is TRBV30, with 7 bases fitting TRBD1. Germline-derived CDR1 and CDR2 are GTSNPN and SVGIG (reference sequence). The CDR3 has 15 amino acids. V lost 0 bases, J lost 4 bases, and 6 bases stayed unmatched. The CDR3 DNA reads as TGTGCCTGGAGTGTAATAAGGGGGCTGTACAATGAGCAGTTCTTC. As protein: CAWSVIRGLYNEQFF. The full variable domain, with the rest looked up from reference TRBV30 and TRBJ2-1, is SQTIHQWPATLVQPVGSPLSLECTVEGTSNPNLYWYRQAAGRGLQLLFYSVGIGQISSEVPQNLSASRPQDRQFILSSKKLLLSDSGFYLCAWSVIRGLYNEQFFGPGTRLTVL.

This chain uses TRBV11-2 with TRBJ1-2; 8 bases match TRBD1. The CDR3 is made up of 15 amino acids. Germline V gene data show CDR1 as SGHAT and CDR2 as FQNNGV. Losses at the gene ends were 5 bases for V and 4 bases for J; bases not matched to a gene: 9. CDR3 DNA: TGTGCCAGCAGCCGCGCCCCGACAGGGGTCTATGGCTACACCTTC. Encoded protein: CASSRAPTGVYGYTF.

The CDR3: CASSPTSGRPGGDTQYF. The CDR3 coding sequence is TGTGCCAGCAGCCCGACTAGCGGGAGACCCGGGGGAGATACGCAGTATTTT. The V gene is TRBV7-2, the J gene TRBJ2-3; 12 bases line up with TRBD2. The germline CDR1 and CDR2 sequences are SGHTA and FQGNSA. The CDR3 is 17 amino acids. Trimming took 5 bases from V and 5 from J; bases not matched to a gene: 11.

This chain joins TRBV11-2 and TRBJ2-1; D unresolved. This CDR3 spans 13 amino acids. The V end was cut by 3 bases, the J end by 7 bases, with 10 bases between. Germline CDR1 SGHAT, CDR2 FQNNGV. The CDR3 loop is CASSFIRVNEQFF. The CDR3 DNA reads TGTGCCAGCAGCTTTATACGAGTAAATGAGCAGTTCTTC.

This clone was picked up one time. The chain recombines TRBV20-1 with TRBJ1-2, with a possible D match to TRBD1 (6 bases). Per germline, CDR1 DFQATT and CDR2 SNEGSKA (reference sequence). This CDR3 spans 11 amino acids. For the CDR3, the DNA is TGCTCAGGACAGCTTAACTATGGCTACACCTTC. Translation: CSGQLNYGYTF.

This chain links TRBV6-5 with TRBJ1-2; D might be TRBD1 (5 bases). This CDR3 is 14 amino acids long. Trimming left V 0 bases short and J 8 bases short, with 13 bases between. Germline V gene data show CDR1 as MNHEY and CDR2 as SVGAGI. The chain's CDR3 is CASSYSIRDLGYTF. DNA of the CDR3: TGTGCCAGCAGTTACTCGATTCGGGACTTGGGCTACACCTTC.

The genes are TRBV6-1 and TRBJ2-3; tentatively, D is TRBD2 (5 bases). The CDR3 spans 13 residues. The germline CDR1 and CDR2 sequences are MNHNS and SASEGT. Trimming stripped 8 bases from V and 3 bases from J, with 12 bases between. CDR3 coding DNA: TGTGCCAGCGTCGACTATCCTACAGATACGCAGTATTTT. Its protein product is CASVDYPTDTQYF.

V gene TRBV27 combines with J gene TRBJ2-7; a weak D match, TRBD1 (6 bases). From germline, CDR1 is MNHEY and CDR2 SMNVEV (reference sequence). The CDR3 consists of 17 residues. Trimming removed 3 bases from V and 3 bases from J, with 21 bases in between. The CDR3 bases are TGTGCCAGCAGTTTGAGGCAGGGGACGGCCACGATCTACGAGCAGTACTTC. This encodes CASSLRQGTATIYEQYF.

The chain has TRBV30 and TRBJ1-6; D call uncertain. This CDR3 is 13 amino acids long. V lost 2 bases to trimming and J lost 5 bases, with 7 bases between them. CDR1 GTSNPN and CDR2 SVGIG come from the germline V gene (reference sequence). In DNA, the CDR3 is TGTGCCTGGAGTCGGGGTAATAATTCACCCCTCCACTTT. It translates to CAWSRGNNSPLHF.

J is TRBJ2-3 and V is TRBV7-9; 12 positions match TRBD2. Germline CDR1 reads SEHNR; CDR2 reads FQNEAQ (reference sequence). V lost 4 bases to trimming and J lost 6 bases; unmatched junction nucleotides: 8. This CDR3 has 16 residues. The CDR3 region is CASSYWTSGVGDTQYF. The CDR3, as DNA: TGTGCCAGCAGCTACTGGACTAGCGGGGTTGGGGATACGCAGTATTTT.

The V and J genes are TRBV6-5 and TRBJ1-2; D gene unclear. The length of the CDR3 is 13 residues. Germline assignment: CDR1 MNHEY and CDR2 SVGAGI. V dropped 2 bases and J dropped 8 bases, with 12 bases sitting between them. The CDR3 sequence: CASSYGLKSGYTF. CDR3 nucleotides: TGTGCCAGCAGTTACGGTTTAAAGAGCGGCTACACCTTC.

CDR3 nucleotide sequence: TGTGCCAGCAGCTCCTCCGGGACTAGCGGGGTTGTTTATGAGCAGTTCTTC. It codes for CASSSSGTSGVVYEQFF. The chain couples TRBV7-2 to TRBJ2-1; 13 bases are shared with TRBD2. Germline trimming cut 4 bases from V and 8 bases from J; bases unmatched to any gene: 11. Germline-derived CDR1 and CDR2 are SGHTA and FQGNSA. The CDR3 totals 17 residues.

V and J are TRBV7-2 and TRBJ2-7; 8 bases fit TRBD1. This CDR3 has 14 residues. The V and J ends lost 5 bases and 3 bases, in that order; junction bases with no gene match: 6. CDR1 SGHTA and CDR2 FQGNSA come from the germline V gene. In DNA form, the CDR3 reads TGTGCCAGCAGCCTGGGACAGGCCGACTACGAGCAGTACTTC. Encoded protein: CASSLGQADYEQYF.

CDR3 bases: TGCGCCAGCAGCCCGGGAGGGCCAGACTACGAGCAGTACTTC. Translating gives CASSPGGPDYEQYF. V and J are TRBV5-1 and TRBJ2-7, with 8 bases matching TRBD2. Germline CDR1 and CDR2: SGHRS and YFSETQ. The CDR3 has 14 residues. Losses at the gene ends were 4 bases for V and 3 bases for J; bases not matched to a gene: 6. Supplemented by reference TRBV5-1 and TRBJ2-7, the full variable domain reads KAGVTQTPRYLIKTRGQQVTLSCSPISGHRSVSWYQQTPGQGLQFLFEYFSETQRNKGNFPGRFSGRQFSNSRSEMNVSTLELGDSALYLCASSPGGPDYEQYFGPGTRLTVT.

This chain connects TRBV14 to TRBJ1-1, with D possibly being TRBD1 (6 bases). Trimming left V 3 bases short and J 5 bases short, with 10 bases between. The germline V gene encodes CDR1 SGHDN and CDR2 FVKESK. The length of the CDR3 is 13 residues. The CDR3 nucleotides are TGTGCCAGCAGCCAGGGGGGGCAAACTGAAGCTTTCTTT. It yields the protein CASSQGGQTEAFF. Full variable domain (remainder filled in from reference TRBV14 and TRBJ1-1): EAGVTQFPSHSVIEKGQTVTLRCDPISGHDNLYWYRRVMGKEIKFLLHFVKESKQDESGMPNNRFLAERTGGTYSTLKVQPAELEDSGVYFCASSQGGQTEAFFGQGTRLTVV.

The chain carries TRBV7-9 and TRBJ2-7, with 9 bases matching TRBD2. The J segment lost 2 bases and the V segment lost 7 bases, leaving 6 bases of the junction unmatched. Germline values: CDR1 SEHNR, CDR2 FQNEAQ (reference sequence). The CDR3 sequence is 14 residues long. The CDR3 protein is CASTLSGGPYEQYF. The CDR3 region has the DNA TGTGCCAGCACCCTTAGCGGGGGCCCCTACGAGCAGTACTTC.